This T cell receptor (beta chain) was retrieved from a study of cytomegalovirus exposure and HLA in healthy donors. Study conclusions and caveats: Through in vitro validation, three CMV-associated chains were shown to be specific for CMV antigens. In presence/absence analyses, roughly uniform sequencing depth across donors was assumed. The study labeled roughly 160 TCR beta chains cytomegalovirus-associated.

Turning to this clone: No antigen is known for it.

In the PCR, 60 Vbeta and 13 Jbeta primers were used. Assay used: immunoSEQ multiplex PCR; TCRdb lists only in-frame clones, some missing. This table has about 81,000 clones, 70% to 85% appearing once. The germline V gene encodes CDR1 LNHNV and CDR2 YYDKDF (reference sequence). The V and J ends lost 1 base and 5 bases, in that order; junction bases with no gene match: 8. The CDR3 has 16 amino acids. The chain uses TRBV15 and TRBJ2-1; 7 bases match TRBD2. The sequencing sample was made of PBMCs. This TCR was sampled from a man in his fifties in good health and CMV-seropositive. The CDR3 bases are TGTGCCACCAGCAGAGGGGGTACTAGCGCCAACAATGAGCAGTTCTTC. Amino acid sequence: CATSRGGTSANNEQFF.